The source of this T cell receptor beta chain is a study of shared clonotypes between healthy human individuals. Whole-study findings and limits: The sharing of approximately 5.1% of naive CD4 clonotypes was seen across several donors.

With regard to this clone: Antigen specificity is unknown.

Libraries were prepared by immunoSEQ multiplex PCR; TCRdb keeps only in-frame clonotypes and omits some of them. The sample lists 2 million to 2.5 million clones, approximately 96% occurring once. The study drew its donors from healthy HIV-negative adults without recent acute infections or vaccinations. Looked up from germline, CDR1 is SEHNR and CDR2 is FQNEAQ (reference sequence). The V gene lost 1 base and the J gene lost 0 bases, with 10 bases spanning the gap. The CDR3 has 15 amino acids. The TCR originated in a man aged 18 to 29 in good health. The material sequenced was naive CD4+ T cells sorted from blood. Subset of the sample: CD45RA+ positively selected. The V and J genes are TRBV7-9 and TRBJ2-7, with D tentatively TRBD1 or TRBD2 (5 bases each). CDR3 nucleotides: TGTGCCAGCAGCTTAGGGGGGACCCTCTCCTACGAGCAGTACTTC. Residues: CASSLGGTLSYEQYF.